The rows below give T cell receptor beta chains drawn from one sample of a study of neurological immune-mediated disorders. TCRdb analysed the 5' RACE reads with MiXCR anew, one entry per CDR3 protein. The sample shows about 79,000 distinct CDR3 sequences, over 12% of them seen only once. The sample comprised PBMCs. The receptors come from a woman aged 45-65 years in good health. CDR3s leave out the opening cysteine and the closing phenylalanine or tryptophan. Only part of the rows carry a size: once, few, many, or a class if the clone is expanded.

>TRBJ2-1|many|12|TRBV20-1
SARPGLASNEQF
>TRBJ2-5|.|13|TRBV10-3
AIGRGGVSGETQY
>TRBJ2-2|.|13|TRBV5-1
ANSLSQDGTEELF
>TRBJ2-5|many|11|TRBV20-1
SASLAGLETQY
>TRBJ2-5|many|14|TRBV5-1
ASTSQASSDSETQY
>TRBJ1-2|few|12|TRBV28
ASSQGVELYGYT
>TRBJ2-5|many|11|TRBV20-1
SARDFTGETQY
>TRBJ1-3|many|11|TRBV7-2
ASSPGSGNTIY
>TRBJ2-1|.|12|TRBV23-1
ASKKVLNNVSQF
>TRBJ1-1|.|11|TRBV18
ASSLITNTEAF
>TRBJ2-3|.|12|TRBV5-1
ASGFLGGTDTQY
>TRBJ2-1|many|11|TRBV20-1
SARDMGYNEQF
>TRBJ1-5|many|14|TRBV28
ASSSRRAYSNQPQH
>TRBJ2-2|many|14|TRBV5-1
ASSSGGPSLPGELF
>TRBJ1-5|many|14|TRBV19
ASSIRTEYSNQPQH
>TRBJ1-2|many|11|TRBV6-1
ASSESWGYGYT
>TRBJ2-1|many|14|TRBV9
ASSPPERSRYNEQF
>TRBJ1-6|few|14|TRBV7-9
ASSQEPSSYNSPLH
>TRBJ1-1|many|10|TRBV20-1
SIQRPNTEAF
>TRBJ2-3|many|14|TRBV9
ASSVGGQGATDTQY
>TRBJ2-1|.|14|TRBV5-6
ASSPWAASGSNEQF
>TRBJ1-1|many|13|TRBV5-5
ASSLISNMNTEAF
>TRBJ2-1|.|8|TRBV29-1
SSGVFEQF
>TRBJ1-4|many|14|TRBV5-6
ASSPGVLRPNEKLF
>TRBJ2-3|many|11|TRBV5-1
ASSWQSADTQY
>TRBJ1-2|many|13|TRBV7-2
ASSPRGAANYGYT
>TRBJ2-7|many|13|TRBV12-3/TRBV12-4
ASSAGTGARYEQY
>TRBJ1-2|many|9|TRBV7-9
ASSSRGGYT
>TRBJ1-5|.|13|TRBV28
ASSEGAWGYQPQH
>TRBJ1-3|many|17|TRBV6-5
ASSYDYQSGRFSGNTIY
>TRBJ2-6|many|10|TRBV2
ASSVGANVLT
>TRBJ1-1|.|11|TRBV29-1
SVATTGNTEDF
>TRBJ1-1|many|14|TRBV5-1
ASSPLSGGYGTEAF
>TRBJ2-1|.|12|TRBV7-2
ASSPLTRNNEQF
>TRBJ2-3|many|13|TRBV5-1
ASSQGRDSTDTQY
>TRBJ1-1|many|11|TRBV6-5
ASSPHFNTEAF
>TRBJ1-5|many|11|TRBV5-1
ASSPQGNQPQH
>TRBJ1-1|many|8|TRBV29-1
SVGNTEAF
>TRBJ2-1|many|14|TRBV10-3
AISDPGPTLRNEQF
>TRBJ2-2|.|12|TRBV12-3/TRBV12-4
ASSFISNTGELF
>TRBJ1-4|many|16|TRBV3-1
ASSQGDRGFRPNEKLF
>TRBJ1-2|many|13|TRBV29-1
SVEDLRGRSYGYT
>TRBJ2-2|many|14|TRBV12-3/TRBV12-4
ASSLMPSGIGGELF
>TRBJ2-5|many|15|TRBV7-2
ASSLGPGGGGQETQY
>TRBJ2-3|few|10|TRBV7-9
ASSPEVGTQY
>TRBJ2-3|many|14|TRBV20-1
SARRFSGVPTDTQY
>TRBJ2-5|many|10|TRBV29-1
SEAGAEETQY
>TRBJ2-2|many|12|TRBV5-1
ASSSSEPVGELF
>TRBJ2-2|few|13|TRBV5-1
ASSSGGQNTGELF
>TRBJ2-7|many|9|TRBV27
ASSSSYEQY
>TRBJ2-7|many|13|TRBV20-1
SARRLGGYPYEQY
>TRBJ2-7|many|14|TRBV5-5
ASSLHGQGGSYEQY
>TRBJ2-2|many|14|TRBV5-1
ASSLRLAGDTGELF
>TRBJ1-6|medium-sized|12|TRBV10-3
AISEYGQGSPLH